The 24 T cell receptor beta chains in this list originate from one sample, sequenced in a study of cytomegalovirus exposure and HLA in healthy donors. Both 60 Vbeta primers and 13 Jbeta primers went into the PCR. The method was immunoSEQ multiplex PCR; TCRdb's version includes in-frame clones alone and lacks a portion of them. The repertoire holds under 140,000 clones, with 76% as singletons. Sequencing was carried out using PBMCs. Source of these receptors: a young man in good health and CMV-seropositive.

The chain uses TRBV7-8 and TRBJ1-6; no reliable D call. The CDR3 has 14 amino acids. Germline V gives CDR1 SGHVS, CDR2 FQNEAQ. V was cut by 7 bases and J by 6 bases, with 13 bases left in between. In DNA form, the CDR3 reads TGTGCCAGCACCTTTGGAGGACCTAATTCACCCCTCCACTTT. This gives the protein CASTFGGPNSPLHF.

This chain uses TRBV11-2 with TRBJ1-2; D unclear. This CDR3 is 14 amino acids long. Trimming left V 4 bases short and J 6 bases short, with 15 bases between. Per germline, CDR1 SGHAT and CDR2 FQNNGV. The CDR3 loop is CASSSGFSRDGYTF. CDR3 coding DNA: TGTGCCAGCAGCTCCGGGTTTTCCCGTGATGGCTACACCTTC.

The chain carries TRBV5-1 and TRBJ2-2; tentative D call: TRBD1 (5 bases). V was pared by 0 bases and J by 3 bases, with 9 bases between. The CDR3 spans 15 residues. Germline CDR1 reads SGHRS; CDR2 reads YFSETQ. CDR3 DNA sequence: TGCGCCAGCAGCTTGGGACAGAGCTACACCGGGGAGCTGTTTTTT. The encoded protein is CASSLGQSYTGELFF.

V and J are TRBV4-1 and TRBJ1-5; TRBD1 is a possible D gene (6 bases). Trimming stripped 0 bases from V and 5 bases from J, with 17 bases between. The CDR3 is 17 residues long. Germline V gives CDR1 MGHRA, CDR2 YSYEKL. The DNA for the CDR3 is TGCGCCAGCAGCCAAGATAGGGGGTCGGACATATATCAGCCCCAGCATTTT. Amino acid sequence: CASSQDRGSDIYQPQHF.

This clone was counted a single time. The chain carries TRBV7-2 and TRBJ2-4; D possibly corresponds to TRBD2 (6 bases). The CDR3 contains 12 residues. Germline V gene lookup returns CDR1 SGHTA and CDR2 FQGNSA. V lost 2 bases and J 13 bases, leaving 12 bases between the germline ends. CDR3 protein: CASSLWGGSQYF. CDR3 DNA: TGTGCCAGCAGCTTATGGGGAGGCAGCCAGTACTTC.

The chain couples TRBV15 to TRBJ2-5; TRBD1 matches at 9 bases. The CDR3 runs 15 residues. CDR1 and CDR2 from the germline V gene are LNHNV and YYDKDF (reference sequence). Trimming removed 3 bases from V and 5 bases from J; junction bases left unmatched: 7. In DNA, the CDR3 is TGTGCCACCAGCAGCACCGGGACAGGGCGGGAGACCCAGTACTTC. Its translation: CATSSTGTGRETQYF.

V gene TRBV5-6 combines with J gene TRBJ2-7; perhaps TRBD1 as D (5 bases). V was pared by 3 bases and J by 0 bases, with 7 bases between. This CDR3 is built from 13 residues. Germline V gene data show CDR1 as SGHDT and CDR2 as YYEEEE. This CDR3 is CASSSDTSYEQYF. CDR3 DNA: TGTGCCAGCAGCTCGGACACCTCCTACGAGCAGTACTTC.

This rearrangement joins TRBV4-3 to TRBJ2-2; D is possibly TRBD1 (6 bases). CDR1 is LGHNA and CDR2 is YSLEER in the germline V gene. Between the trimmed V and J ends, which lost 5 bases and 5 bases, there was a span of 15 bases. The CDR3 extends over 15 amino acids. The DNA of the CDR3 is TGCGCCAGCAGCTTCTACAGGGATTTAACCGGGGAGCTGTTTTTT. Its protein is CASSFYRDLTGELFF.

The chain carries TRBV27 and TRBJ1-5, with TRBD1 matching 9 bases. Germline assignment: CDR1 MNHEY and CDR2 SMNVEV (reference sequence). J was trimmed by 2 bases and V by 4 bases; bases with no gene match: 3. This CDR3 is 15 amino acids long. CDR3 amino acids: CASSSGQGGNQPQHF. In nucleotides, the CDR3 is TGTGCCAGCAGTTCGGGACAGGGCGGCAATCAGCCCCAGCATTTT.

This chain connects TRBV5-1 to TRBJ1-4; D ambiguous. The CDR3 spans 14 residues. Germline loops: CDR1 SGHRS, CDR2 YFSETQ. V was trimmed by 3 bases and J by 2 bases, leaving 8 bases between them. The CDR3 is CASSSTFTNEKLFF. CDR3 nucleotide sequence: TGCGCCAGCAGCTCGACATTCACTAATGAAAAACTGTTTTTT.

V and J are TRBV18 and TRBJ2-2, with D possibly TRBD1 on 6 matching bases. CDR1 is KGHSH and CDR2 is LQKENI in the germline V gene. CDR3 size: 14 residues. The V end was cut by 6 bases, the J end by 1 base, with 9 bases between. The CDR3 DNA reads as TGTGCCAGCTCCCGGGGACAGAACACCGGGGAGCTGTTTTTT. Translating it yields CASSRGQNTGELFF.

The table lists this clone with a few counts. The genes are TRBV5-4 and TRBJ2-3; the match to TRBD1 covers 11 bases. Germline V CDR1 and CDR2: SGHNT, YYREEE (reference sequence). This CDR3 comprises 16 residues. Unmatched junction bases numbered 9, after V lost 6 bases and J lost 3 bases. CDR3 protein: CASTLTDRGPTDTQYF. The DNA of the CDR3 is TGTGCCAGCACTCTGACGGACAGGGGGCCGACAGATACGCAGTATTTT.

The chain has TRBV28 and TRBJ1-6; D is possibly TRBD1 (5 bases). Germline V gives CDR1 MDHEN, CDR2 SYDVKM. The CDR3 has 15 amino acids. Trimming shortened V by 7 bases and J by 7 bases, and 17 bases separated the two germline ends. The CDR3 DNA is TGTGCCAGCACCTCTGGGGGGGAAGGGAATTCACCCCTCCACTTT. Translation: CASTSGGEGNSPLHF.

The V gene is TRBV15, the J gene TRBJ1-2; a possible D gene is TRBD1 (6 bases). There are 14 residues in the CDR3. Germline CDR1 and CDR2: LNHNV and YYDKDF (reference sequence). V lost 7 bases and J lost 1, with 13 bases in between. The CDR3 reads CATKLGADNYGYTF. The CDR3 DNA follows: TGTGCCACCAAACTGGGGGCCGATAACTATGGCTACACCTTC.

This rearrangement joins TRBV27 to TRBJ2-7; 9 positions agree with TRBD2. This CDR3 is 14 amino acids long. The ends lost 3 bases at V and 6 bases at J; junction bases unmatched: 6. Per germline, CDR1 MNHEY and CDR2 SMNVEV (reference sequence). The CDR3 sequence is CASSLGGGAVEQYF. In nucleotides, the CDR3 is TGTGCCAGCAGTTTGGGCGGGGGGGCGGTCGAGCAGTACTTC.

The chain employs TRBV19 and TRBJ1-4; D gene ambiguous. The V end was cut by 6 bases, the J end by 6 bases, with 14 bases between. Germline V gene data show CDR1 as LNHDA and CDR2 as SQIVND (reference sequence). The CDR3 loop spans 14 amino acids. CDR3 in DNA: TGTGCCAGTAGGAGGACGGGATCTCATGAAAAACTGTTTTTT. Translated, it gives CASRRTGSHEKLFF.

This clone was seen only once. The CDR3: CASSPRQGNQPQHF. The CDR3 nucleotides read TGTGCCAGCAGCCCGCGGCAGGGAAATCAGCCCCAGCATTTT. This chain joins TRBV7-2 and TRBJ1-5, with D possibly matching TRBD1 (5 bases). In germline, CDR1 is SGHTA, CDR2 FQGNSA. Trimming took off 5 bases at V and 4 bases at J, with 12 bases between the two ends. The CDR3 contains 14 residues.

The chain is built from TRBV7-9 and TRBJ2-5, with a tentative D call TRBD1 (5 bases). In germline, CDR1 is SEHNR, CDR2 FQNEAQ (reference sequence). The CDR3 runs to 15 residues. The ends were cut back, 3 bases at V and 3 bases at J, with 14 bases in the middle. The CDR3 protein is CASSLVKQVKETQYF. CDR3 DNA sequence: TGTGCCAGCAGCTTGGTTAAACAGGTGAAAGAGACCCAGTACTTC.

This clone appeared a few times. For the CDR3, the DNA is TGCGCCAGCAGAGCGGGGGGACCCTCCTACGAGCAGTACTTC. This gives the protein CASRAGGPSYEQYF. This rearrangement joins TRBV10-1 to TRBJ2-5; 9 bases line up with TRBD2. The J call may be wrong; the DNA end is better matched by TRBJ2-7. The CDR3 consists of 14 residues. The germline CDR1 and CDR2 sequences are WNHNN and SYGVQD (reference sequence).

This sequence joins TRBV6-1 and TRBJ2-6; TRBD1 matches at 7 bases. The J segment lost 4 bases and the V segment lost 2 bases, leaving 5 bases of the junction unmatched. Germline V CDR1 and CDR2: MNHNS, SASEGT. The CDR3 runs to 16 residues. The DNA for the CDR3 is TGTGCCAGCAGTGAATACAGGGGATCCGGGGCCAACGTCCTGACTTTC. Protein sequence: CASSEYRGSGANVLTF.

For the CDR3, the DNA is TGTGCCAGCAGTTTTGCCGGGACTTACGAGCAGTACTTC. Residues: CASSFAGTYEQYF. The chain recombines TRBV27 with TRBJ2-7, with D perhaps matching TRBD2 (6 bases). In germline, CDR1 is MNHEY, CDR2 SMNVEV (reference sequence). The CDR3 totals 13 residues. Trimming removed 3 bases from V and 4 bases from J, with 10 bases in between.

Here the CDR3 DNA reads TGTGCCAGCAGCTTGGGTAGGGGTGGCTACAATGAGCAGTTCTTC. Its protein is CASSLGRGGYNEQFF. The chain has TRBV5-4 and TRBJ2-1; D is possibly TRBD1 (5 bases). CDR1 and CDR2 from the germline V gene are SGHNT and YYREEE (reference sequence). The length of the CDR3 is 15 residues. Trimming cost V 0 bases and J 3 bases, with 10 bases left between them.

A single count supports this clone. V and J are TRBV11-3 and TRBJ2-2, with TRBD2 matching over 7 bases. J gave up 5 bases and V 6 bases, and 12 bases lay outside the gene matches. The CDR3 extends over 16 amino acids. Germline V gene data show CDR1 as SGHNT and CDR2 as YENEEA. The CDR3 protein is CASRPGGPTETGELFF. The CDR3 DNA reads as TGTGCCAGCAGACCGGGGGGTCCAACTGAGACCGGGGAGCTGTTTTTT.

The V call is TRBV9, the J call TRBJ1-1; D is unresolved. Germline-derived CDR1 and CDR2 are SGDLS and YYNGEE. Trimming took off 4 bases at V and 1 base at J, with 14 bases between the two ends. The CDR3 spans 15 residues. CDR3 bases: TGTGCCAGCAGCCCTCCCCCCGGAGGGAACACTGAAGCTTTCTTT. Its protein product is CASSPPPGGNTEAFF.